This is a list of T cell receptor beta chains from one sample in a study of neoadjuvant anti-PD-1 for oral cavity cancer. TCRdb keeps only in-frame clones here, not all; method: immunoSEQ multiplex PCR. The sample contains 68,000 or so clones, roughly 84% of which appear only once. This material consisted of PBMCs, taken after nivolumab (anti-PD-1) treatment. These receptors were taken from a person aged 40 to 85 with oral cavity squamous cell carcinoma. Each CDR3 is given with its conserved first and last residue. D genes are given only for firm matches.

V	J	D	CDR3	DNA
TRBV11-2	TRBJ1-4	NA	CASSLVVNEKLFF	TGTGCCAGCAGCTTAGTAGTTAATGAAAAACTGTTTTTT
TRBV2	TRBJ2-2	NA	CASTRQTINTGELFF	TGTGCCAGTACTCGACAGACAATAAACACCGGGGAGCTGTTTTTT
TRBV27	TRBJ2-7	TRBD1	CASSQVGTASYEQYF	TGTGCCAGCAGCCAGGTCGGGACAGCCTCCTACGAGCAGTACTTC
TRBV6-6	TRBJ2-3	NA	CASSPFFNTDTQYF	TGTGCCAGCAGTCCATTCTTCAATACAGATACGCAGTATTTT
TRBV6-1	TRBJ1-5	TRBD1	CASTGGSQPQHF	TGTGCCAGTACAGGGGGCTCCCAGCCCCAGCATTTT
TRBV7-2	TRBJ1-4	NA	CASSLQIGENEKLFF	TGTGCCAGCAGCCTTCAAATCGGGGAAAATGAAAAACTGTTTTTT
TRBV5-1	TRBJ2-1	NA	CASSLGGGNHYNEQFF	TGCGCCAGCAGCTTGGGAGGCGGGAACCATTACAATGAGCAGTTCTTC
TRBV27	TRBJ2-3	TRBD2	CASSLSPAGGTKDTQYF	TGTGCCAGCAGTTTATCCCCAGCGGGAGGGACGAAAGATACGCAGTATTTT
TRBV15	TRBJ1-5	NA	CATSREGGVQPQHF	TGTGCCACCAGCAGAGAAGGGGGAGTCCAGCCCCAGCATTTT
TRBV18	TRBJ1-1	NA	CASSPGYEVAFF	TGTGCCAGCTCACCGGGGTACGAGGTAGCTTTCTTT
TRBV9	TRBJ1-1	NA	CASSVGEGVTGEAFF	TGTGCCAGCAGCGTAGGCGAGGGGGTCACCGGTGAAGCTTTCTTT
TRBV19	TRBJ1-1	TRBD1	CASSINQGAVTEAFF	TGTGCCAGTAGTATAAATCAGGGGGCGGTCACTGAAGCTTTCTTT
TRBV19	TRBJ2-7	NA	CASSMVGSIYEQYF	TGTGCCAGTAGTATGGTGGGGTCGATCTACGAGCAGTACTTC
TRBV5-1	TRBJ2-7	NA	CASSDSDSINSYEQYF	TGCGCCAGCAGCGACTCTGACAGTATTAACTCCTACGAGCAGTACTTC
TRBV7-3	TRBJ2-1	TRBD2	CASSSTSGSYNEQFF	TGTGCCAGCAGCTCGACTAGCGGGAGTTACAATGAGCAGTTCTTC
TRBV6-5	TRBJ2-2	NA	CASSDGELFF	TGTGCCAGCAGCGACGGGGAGCTGTTTTTT